The T cell receptor beta chain described here comes from a study of shared clonotypes between healthy human individuals. Study-wide points: Represented diversity, genetic and exposure-history alike, was limited by few donors. Generally, naive subsets (rather than memory subsets) showed larger estimated richness.

The repertoire was sequenced with immunoSEQ multiplex PCR; TCRdb's copy has only in-frame clones and lacks some. The sample yields fewer than 400,000 clones, around two thirds seen once. In regard to this clone: The antigen is unknown.

This TCR was recovered from a young man in good health. The material sequenced was memory CD4+ T cells sorted from blood. The subset is: CD45RA-negative fraction.

CDR3 region: CASTDGSGWNYGYTF. As DNA, the CDR3 is TGTGCCAGTACTGATGGCTCAGGGTGGAACTATGGCTACACCTTC. The chain has TRBV19 and TRBJ1-2, with D maybe TRBD1 (5 bases). This CDR3 spans 15 amino acids. Trimming cost V 7 bases and J 2 bases, with 17 bases left between them. Germline V lookup: CDR1 LNHDA, CDR2 SQIVND (reference sequence).